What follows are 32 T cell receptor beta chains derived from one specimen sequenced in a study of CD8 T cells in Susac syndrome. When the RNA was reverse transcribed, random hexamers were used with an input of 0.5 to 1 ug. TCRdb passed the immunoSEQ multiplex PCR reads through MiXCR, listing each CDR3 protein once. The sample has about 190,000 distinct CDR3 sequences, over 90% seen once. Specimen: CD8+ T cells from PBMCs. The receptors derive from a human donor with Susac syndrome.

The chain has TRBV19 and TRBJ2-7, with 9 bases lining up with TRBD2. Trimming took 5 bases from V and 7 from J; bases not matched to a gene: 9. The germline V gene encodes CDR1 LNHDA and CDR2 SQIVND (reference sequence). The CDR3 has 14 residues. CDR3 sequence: CASSLAGGLAEQYF. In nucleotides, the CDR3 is TGTGCCAGTAGTCTGGCGGGAGGGTTGGCGGAGCAGTACTTC.

The CDR3 sequence: CSARQTPGTVLNTEAFF. CDR3 sequence (DNA): TGCAGTGCTAGACAAACTCCCGGGACAGTACTCAACACTGAAGCTTTCTTT. The chain combines TRBV20-1 with TRBJ1-1; 7 bases are shared with TRBD1. This CDR3 spans 17 amino acids. J was trimmed by 2 bases and V by 2 bases; bases with no gene match: 14. Germline V gene data show CDR1 as DFQATT and CDR2 as SNEGSKA (reference sequence).

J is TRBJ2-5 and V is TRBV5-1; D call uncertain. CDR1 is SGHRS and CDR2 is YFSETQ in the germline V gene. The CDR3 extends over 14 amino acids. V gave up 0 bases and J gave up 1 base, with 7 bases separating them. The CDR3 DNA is TGCGCCAGCAGCTTGGATACAACCCAAGAGACCCAGTACTTC. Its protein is CASSLDTTQETQYF. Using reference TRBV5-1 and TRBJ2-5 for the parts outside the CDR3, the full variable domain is KAGVTQTPRYLIKTRGQQVTLSCSPISGHRSVSWYQQTPGQGLQFLFEYFSETQRNKGNFPGRFSGRQFSNSRSEMNVSTLELGDSALYLCASSLDTTQETQYFGPGTRLLVL.

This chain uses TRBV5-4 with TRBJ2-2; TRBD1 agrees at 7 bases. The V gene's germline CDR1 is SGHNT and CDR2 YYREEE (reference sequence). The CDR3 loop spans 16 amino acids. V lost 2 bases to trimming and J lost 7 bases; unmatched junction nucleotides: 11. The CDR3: CASSLFTGTAVGELFF. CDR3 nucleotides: TGTGCCAGCAGCTTATTCACCGGGACAGCTGTCGGGGAGCTGTTTTTT.

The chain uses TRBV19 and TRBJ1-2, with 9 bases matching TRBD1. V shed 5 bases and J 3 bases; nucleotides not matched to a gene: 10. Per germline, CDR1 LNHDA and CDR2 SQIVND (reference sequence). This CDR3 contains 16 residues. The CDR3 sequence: CASSSPRTGEDYGYTF. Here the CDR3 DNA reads TGTGCCAGTAGTTCCCCCCGGACAGGGGAAGACTATGGCTACACCTTC.

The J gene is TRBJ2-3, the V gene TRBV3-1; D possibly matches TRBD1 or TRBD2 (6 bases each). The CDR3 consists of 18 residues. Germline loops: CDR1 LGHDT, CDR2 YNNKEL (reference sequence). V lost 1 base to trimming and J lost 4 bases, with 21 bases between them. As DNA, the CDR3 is TGTGCCAGCAGCCAAGGCCTCCTTGAGGGGGGCGGCGCAGATACGCAGTATTTT. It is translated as CASSQGLLEGGGADTQYF.

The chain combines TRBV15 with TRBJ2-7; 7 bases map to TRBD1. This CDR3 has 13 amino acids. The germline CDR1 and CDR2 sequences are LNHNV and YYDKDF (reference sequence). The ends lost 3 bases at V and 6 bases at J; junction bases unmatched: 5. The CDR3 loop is CATSSGQVSEQYF. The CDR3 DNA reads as TGTGCCACCAGCAGCGGACAGGTCTCCGAGCAGTACTTC.

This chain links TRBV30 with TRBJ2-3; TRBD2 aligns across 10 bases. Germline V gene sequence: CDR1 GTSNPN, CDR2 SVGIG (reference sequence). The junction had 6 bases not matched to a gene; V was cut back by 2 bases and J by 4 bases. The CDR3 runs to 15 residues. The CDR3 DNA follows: TGTGCCTGGAGTCCCAGCGGGGGGGCTGCAGATACGCAGTATTTT. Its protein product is CAWSPSGGAADTQYF.

The CDR3 sequence: CASSAREGTEAFF. The CDR3 DNA is TGTGCCAGCAGCGCCCGAGAGGGGACTGAAGCTTTCTTT. The rearrangement uses TRBV13 and TRBJ1-1; perhaps TRBD1 as D (5 bases). The V end lost 5 bases, the J end lost 5 bases, and 12 bases lay between the germline ends. CDR1 PRHDT and CDR2 FYEKMQ come from the germline V gene (reference sequence). The CDR3 has 13 residues.

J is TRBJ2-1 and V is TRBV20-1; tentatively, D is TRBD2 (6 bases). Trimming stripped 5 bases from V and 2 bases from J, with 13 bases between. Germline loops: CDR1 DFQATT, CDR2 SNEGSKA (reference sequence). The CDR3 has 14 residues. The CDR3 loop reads CSALREIPYNEQFF. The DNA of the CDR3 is TGCAGTGCTTTACGGGAGATCCCCTACAATGAGCAGTTCTTC.

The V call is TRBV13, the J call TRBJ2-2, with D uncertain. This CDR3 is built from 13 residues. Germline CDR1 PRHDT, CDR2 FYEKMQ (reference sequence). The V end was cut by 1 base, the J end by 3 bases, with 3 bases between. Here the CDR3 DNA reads TGTGCCAGCAGCTTAGTTCACACCGGGGAGCTGTTTTTT. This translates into CASSLVHTGELFF.

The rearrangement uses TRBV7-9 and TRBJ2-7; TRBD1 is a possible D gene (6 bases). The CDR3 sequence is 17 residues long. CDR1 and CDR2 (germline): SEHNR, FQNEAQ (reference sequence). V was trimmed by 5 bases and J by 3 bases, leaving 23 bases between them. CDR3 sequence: CASSPPAVGARFYEQYF. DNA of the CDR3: TGTGCCAGCAGCCCCCCCGCGGTGGGGGCCCGGTTCTACGAGCAGTACTTC.

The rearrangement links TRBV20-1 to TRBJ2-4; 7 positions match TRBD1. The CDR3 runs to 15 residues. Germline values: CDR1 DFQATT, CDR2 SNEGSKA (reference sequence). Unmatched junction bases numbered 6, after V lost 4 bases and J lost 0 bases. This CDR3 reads CSANRQGLAKNIQYF. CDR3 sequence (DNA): TGCAGTGCTAACCGACAGGGTCTAGCCAAAAACATTCAGTACTTC.

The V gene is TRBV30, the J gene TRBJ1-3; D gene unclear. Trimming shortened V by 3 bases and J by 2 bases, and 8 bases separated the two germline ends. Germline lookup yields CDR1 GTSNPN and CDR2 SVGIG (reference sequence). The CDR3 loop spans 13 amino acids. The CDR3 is CAWSVGPGNTIYF. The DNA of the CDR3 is TGTGCCTGGAGCGTAGGACCTGGAAACACCATATATTTT.

DNA for the CDR3: TGTGCCAGCAGCCCGGGACAGAGCTCCTACGAGCAGTACTTC. Its translation is CASSPGQSSYEQYF. The V gene is TRBV7-2, the J gene TRBJ2-7; 7 nucleotides agree with TRBD1. In germline, CDR1 is SGHTA, CDR2 FQGNSA. The ends lost 5 bases at V and 0 bases at J; junction bases unmatched: 4. The CDR3 is made up of 14 amino acids.

CDR3 loop: CAWGEAYRGRQFF. The DNA of the CDR3 is TGTGCCTGGGGAGAGGCATACAGAGGACGGCAGTTCTTC. This chain connects TRBV30 to TRBJ2-1; D unclear. The V gene lost 5 bases and the J gene lost 12 bases, with 20 bases spanning the gap. The CDR3 covers 13 residues. Germline V CDR1 and CDR2: GTSNPN, SVGIG (reference sequence).

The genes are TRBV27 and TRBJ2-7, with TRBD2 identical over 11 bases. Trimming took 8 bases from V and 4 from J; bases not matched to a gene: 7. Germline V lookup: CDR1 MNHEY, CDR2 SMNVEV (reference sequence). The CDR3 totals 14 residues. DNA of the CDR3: TGTGCCAGCGGTCTAGCGGGAGGTTCGTACGAGCAGTACTTC. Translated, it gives CASGLAGGSYEQYF.

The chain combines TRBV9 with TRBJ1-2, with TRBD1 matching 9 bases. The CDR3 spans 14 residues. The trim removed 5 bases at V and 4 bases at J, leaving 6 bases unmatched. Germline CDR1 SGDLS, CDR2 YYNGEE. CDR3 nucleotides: TGTGCCAGCAGGGGGACAGGGTATGCCTATGGCTACACCTTC. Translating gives CASRGTGYAYGYTF.

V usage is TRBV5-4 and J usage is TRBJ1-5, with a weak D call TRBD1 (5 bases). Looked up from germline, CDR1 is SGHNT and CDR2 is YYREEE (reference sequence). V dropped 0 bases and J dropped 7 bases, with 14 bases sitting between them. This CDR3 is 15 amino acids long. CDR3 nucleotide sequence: TGTGCCAGCAGCTTGGCACCCGGGGAGGGGCAGCCCCAGCATTTT. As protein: CASSLAPGEGQPQHF.

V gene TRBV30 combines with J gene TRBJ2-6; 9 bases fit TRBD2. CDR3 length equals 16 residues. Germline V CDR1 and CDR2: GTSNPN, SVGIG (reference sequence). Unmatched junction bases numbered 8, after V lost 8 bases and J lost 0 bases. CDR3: CASGRLADSGANVLTF. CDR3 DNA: TGTGCCAGCGGGAGGCTAGCGGACTCTGGGGCCAACGTCCTGACTTTC.

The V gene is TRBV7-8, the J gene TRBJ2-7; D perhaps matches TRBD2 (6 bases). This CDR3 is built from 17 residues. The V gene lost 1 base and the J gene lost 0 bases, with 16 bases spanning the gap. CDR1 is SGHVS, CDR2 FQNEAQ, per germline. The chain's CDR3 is CASSLVSGSGYSYEQYF. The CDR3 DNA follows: TGTGCCAGCAGCTTAGTCAGTGGTAGCGGTTACTCCTACGAGCAGTACTTC.

The CDR3 sequence is CASGSVTSGNEQFF. The CDR3 DNA sequence: TGTGCTAGTGGTTCCGTGACTAGCGGGAATGAGCAGTTCTTC. The chain employs TRBV12-5 and TRBJ2-1, with 10 bases matching TRBD2. CDR1 is LGHNT and CDR2 is FRNRAP in the germline V gene. The CDR3 runs to 14 residues. After removal of 4 bases from V and 7 bases from J, the junction contained 4 bases not matched to a gene.

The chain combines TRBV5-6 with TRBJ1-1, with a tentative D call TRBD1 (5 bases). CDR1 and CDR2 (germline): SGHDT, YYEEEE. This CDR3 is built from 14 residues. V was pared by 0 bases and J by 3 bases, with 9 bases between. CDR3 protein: CASSLDEGHTEAFF. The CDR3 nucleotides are TGTGCCAGCAGCTTGGATGAGGGGCACACTGAAGCTTTCTTT.

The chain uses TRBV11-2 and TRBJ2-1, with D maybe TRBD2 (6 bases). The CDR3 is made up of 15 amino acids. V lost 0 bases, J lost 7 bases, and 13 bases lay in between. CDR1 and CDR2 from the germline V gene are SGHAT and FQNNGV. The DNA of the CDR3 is TGTGCCAGCAGCTTAGAACCGGGAGCACTGAATGAGCAGTTCTTC. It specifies CASSLEPGALNEQFF.

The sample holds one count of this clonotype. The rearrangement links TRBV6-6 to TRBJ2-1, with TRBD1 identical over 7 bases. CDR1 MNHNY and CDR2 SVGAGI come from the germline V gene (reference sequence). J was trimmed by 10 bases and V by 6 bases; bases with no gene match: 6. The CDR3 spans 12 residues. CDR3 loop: CASRPAGGEQFF. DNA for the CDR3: TGTGCCAGCAGGCCGGCAGGGGGAGAGCAGTTCTTC.

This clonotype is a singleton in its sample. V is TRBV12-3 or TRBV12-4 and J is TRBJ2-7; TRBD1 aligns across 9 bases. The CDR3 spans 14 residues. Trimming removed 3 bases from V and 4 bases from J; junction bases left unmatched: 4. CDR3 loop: CASSFDRGNYEQYF. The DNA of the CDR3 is TGTGCCAGCAGTTTCGACAGGGGGAATTACGAGCAGTACTTC.

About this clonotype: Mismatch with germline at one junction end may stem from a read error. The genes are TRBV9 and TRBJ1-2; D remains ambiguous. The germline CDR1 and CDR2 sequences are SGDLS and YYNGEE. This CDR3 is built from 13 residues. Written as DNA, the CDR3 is TGTGCCAGCAGCGTAGTGGGGAACTCTGGCTACACCTTC. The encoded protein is CASSVVGNSGYTF.

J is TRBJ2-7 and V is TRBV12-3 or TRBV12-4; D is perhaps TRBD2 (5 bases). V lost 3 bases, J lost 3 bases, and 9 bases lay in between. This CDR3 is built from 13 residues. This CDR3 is CASSFSVLYEQYF. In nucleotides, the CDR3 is TGTGCCAGCAGTTTTAGCGTCCTCTACGAGCAGTACTTC.

The CDR3 spells CASSLDEGRNYGYTF. CDR3 nucleotides: TGTGCCAGCAGCTTAGATGAAGGGAGGAACTATGGCTACACCTTC. The rearrangement uses TRBV7-9 and TRBJ1-2, with D unresolved. Germline V gives CDR1 SEHNR, CDR2 FQNEAQ (reference sequence). Deletions cut 1 base from V and 2 bases from J, with 11 bases between. CDR3 length equals 15 residues.

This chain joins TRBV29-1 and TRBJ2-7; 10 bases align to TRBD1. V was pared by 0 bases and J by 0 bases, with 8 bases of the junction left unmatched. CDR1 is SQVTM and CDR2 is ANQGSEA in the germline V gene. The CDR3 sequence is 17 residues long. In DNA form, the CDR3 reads TGCAGCGTTGAAGATGACAGGGGGCTTGGGACCTCCTACGAGCAGTACTTC. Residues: CSVEDDRGLGTSYEQYF.

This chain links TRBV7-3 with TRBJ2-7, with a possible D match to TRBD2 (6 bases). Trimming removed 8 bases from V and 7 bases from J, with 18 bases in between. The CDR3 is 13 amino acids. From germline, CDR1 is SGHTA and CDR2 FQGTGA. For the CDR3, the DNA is TGTGCCAGCCGCCAGGGTCCTGGGAGGGAGCAGTACTTC. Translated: CASRQGPGREQYF. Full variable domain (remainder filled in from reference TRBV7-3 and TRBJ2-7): GAGVSQTPSNKVTEKGKYVELRCDPISGHTALYWYRQSLGQGPEFLIYFQGTGAADDSGLPNDRFFAVRPEGSVSTLKIQRTERGDSAVYLCASRQGPGREQYFGPGTRLTVT.

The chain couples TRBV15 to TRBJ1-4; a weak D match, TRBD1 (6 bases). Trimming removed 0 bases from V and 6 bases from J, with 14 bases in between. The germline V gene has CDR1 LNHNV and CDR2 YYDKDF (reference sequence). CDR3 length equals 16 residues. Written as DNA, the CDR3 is TGTGCCACCAGCAGAGATTCCGGGCAGGGGTATGAAAAACTGTTTTTT. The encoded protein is CATSRDSGQGYEKLFF.